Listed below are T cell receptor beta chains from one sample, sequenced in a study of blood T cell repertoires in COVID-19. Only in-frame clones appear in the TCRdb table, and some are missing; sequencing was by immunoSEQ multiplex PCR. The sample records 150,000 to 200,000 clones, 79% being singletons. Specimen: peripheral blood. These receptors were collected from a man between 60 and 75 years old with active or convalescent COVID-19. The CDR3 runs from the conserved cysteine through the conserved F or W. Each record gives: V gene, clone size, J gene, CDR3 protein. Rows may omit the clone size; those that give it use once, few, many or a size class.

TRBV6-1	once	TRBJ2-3	CASSEALQRSTDTQYF
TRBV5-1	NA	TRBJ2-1	CASSSYNEQFF
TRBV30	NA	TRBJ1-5	CAWSAGKHSNQPQHF
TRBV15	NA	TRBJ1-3	CATSRDHTGGSTIYF
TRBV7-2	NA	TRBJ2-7	CASSSILQAEQYF
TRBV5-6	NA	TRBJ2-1	CASSLGQVNYNEQFF
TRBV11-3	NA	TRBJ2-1	CASSLGLAGGNEQFF
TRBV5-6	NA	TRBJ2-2	CASSPRGGLNTGELFF
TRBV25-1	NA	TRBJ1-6	CASTLGAANSPLHF
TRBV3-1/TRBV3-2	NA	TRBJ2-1	CASSLSSGSWNEQFF
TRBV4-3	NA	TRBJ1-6	CASSQSPPGGSYNSPLHF
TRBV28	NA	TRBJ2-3	CASERGRTDTQYF
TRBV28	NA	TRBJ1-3	CASSQAPGSTIYF
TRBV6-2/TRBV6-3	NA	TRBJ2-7	CASSYNPGGGGSPRSYEQYF
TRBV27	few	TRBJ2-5	CASSLTFGGQETQYF
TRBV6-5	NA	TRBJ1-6	CASSFPGAPLHF
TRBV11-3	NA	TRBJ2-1	CASSHEAYNEQFF
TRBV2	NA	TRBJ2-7	CATVSTDRNEQYF